A selection of T cell receptor beta chains follows, all from one sample in a study of shared clonotypes between healthy human individuals. Only in-frame clones appear in the TCRdb table, and some are missing; sequencing was by immunoSEQ multiplex PCR. Among about 1.1 million clones listed, around 82% were seen once. Sequencing used memory CD4+ T cells from PBMCs. These receptor sequences come from a man aged 18 to 29 in good health. Some clones in this sample may be carry-over from other donors' samples. The CDR3 runs from the conserved cysteine through the conserved F or W. The order of the fields is V gene, CDR3 length, D gene, CDR3 protein. D genes are given only for firm matches.

V: TRBV18
length: 14
D: .
CDR3: CASSPWTAGNTIYF

V: TRBV28
length: 16
D: TRBD1
CDR3: CASSPPTGGAYNEQFF

V: TRBV5-1
length: 15
D: .
CDR3: CASSFGRASTDTQYF

V: TRBV5-8
length: 19
D: TRBD1
CDR3: CASSPAFDRAAGRIYEQYF

V: TRBV20-1
length: 10
D: .
CDR3: CSALEDTQYF

V: TRBV5-1
length: 14
D: TRBD1
CDR3: CASSTQQGLETQYF

V: TRBV9
length: 15
D: TRBD2
CDR3: CASSVSTGGYNEQFF

V: TRBV6-5
length: 14
D: TRBD2
CDR3: CASSLAGGDNEQFF

V: TRBV28
length: 15
D: .
CDR3: CASTSRGGLNEKLFF

V: TRBV6-5
length: 16
D: TRBD1
CDR3: CASSYSYSGTAYGYTF

V: TRBV7-9
length: 14
D: .
CDR3: CASSRTGPEGTQYF

V: TRBV7-9
length: 12
D: TRBD2
CDR3: CASSVGLAEQYF

V: TRBV29-1
length: 17
D: .
CDR3: CSVKEAAWRGMNTEAFF

V: TRBV7-9
length: 16
D: TRBD1
CDR3: CASSLLRGGGNTEAFF

V: TRBV15
length: 14
D: TRBD1
CDR3: CATSRVGQGNEQYF

V: TRBV6-7
length: 16
D: TRBD1
CDR3: CASSYQTGTGSHEQYF

V: TRBV11-1
length: 13
D: TRBD1
CDR3: CASSRDREETQYF

V: TRBV30
length: 12
D: TRBD2
CDR3: CAWTSGYNEQFF

V: TRBV11-2
length: 15
D: TRBD1
CDR3: CASSLPGTGGNIQYF

V: TRBV28
length: 14
D: .
CDR3: CASSSSTGSDGYTF

V: TRBV10-3
length: 17
D: .
CDR3: CAISESKVNPGANVLTF

V: TRBV29-1
length: 13
D: .
CDR3: CSATHGQNYGYTF

V: TRBV6-6
length: 13
D: .
CDR3: CASSGTSNTEAFF

V: TRBV28
length: 15
D: .
CDR3: CASSLSALLNQPQHF

V: TRBV5-4
length: 15
D: .
CDR3: CASSYSAVNTGELFF

V: TRBV5-1
length: 15
D: TRBD1
CDR3: CASSLEGQGYTEAFF

V: TRBV19
length: 12
D: .
CDR3: CASSMIYNEQFF

V: TRBV6-5
length: 14
D: .
CDR3: CASSYSGGRTEAFF

V: TRBV10-3
length: 14
D: TRBD1
CDR3: CAISVTGSDTEAFF

V: TRBV6-1
length: 14
D: .
CDR3: CASRPLGLTTEQFF

V: TRBV7-2
length: 15
D: TRBD2
CDR3: CASSFHSGSYDTQYF

V: TRBV5-4
length: 19
D: .
CDR3: CASSRTPRIRTVEGNTIYF

V: TRBV7-3
length: 14
D: .
CDR3: CASSLRRDTGELFF

V: TRBV29-1
length: 13
D: TRBD2
CDR3: CSVLLAGENIQYF

V: TRBV27
length: 13
D: .
CDR3: CASSLSKGYEQYF

V: TRBV28
length: 15
D: .
CDR3: CASSFLAVHSYEQYF

V: TRBV7-9
length: 13
D: .
CDR3: CASSLFRENTIYF

V: TRBV6-4
length: 16
D: .
CDR3: CASSDSRSSGANVLTF

V: TRBV28
length: 13
D: .
CDR3: CASSGTARDEQFF

V: TRBV16
length: 15
D: .
CDR3: CASSQSGRGIQPQHF

V: TRBV2
length: 15
D: .
CDR3: CASSEGSSRGGELFF

V: TRBV27
length: 15
D: TRBD2
CDR3: CASSLSAGDGETQYF

V: TRBV18
length: 13
D: .
CDR3: CASSPGSLTEAFF

V: TRBV21-1
length: 16
D: .
CDR3: CASSGIEPREPYEQYF

V: TRBV5-5
length: 14
D: .
CDR3: CASSLMNGHEKLFF

V: TRBV4-2
length: 15
D: .
CDR3: CASSPREGDGEKLFF